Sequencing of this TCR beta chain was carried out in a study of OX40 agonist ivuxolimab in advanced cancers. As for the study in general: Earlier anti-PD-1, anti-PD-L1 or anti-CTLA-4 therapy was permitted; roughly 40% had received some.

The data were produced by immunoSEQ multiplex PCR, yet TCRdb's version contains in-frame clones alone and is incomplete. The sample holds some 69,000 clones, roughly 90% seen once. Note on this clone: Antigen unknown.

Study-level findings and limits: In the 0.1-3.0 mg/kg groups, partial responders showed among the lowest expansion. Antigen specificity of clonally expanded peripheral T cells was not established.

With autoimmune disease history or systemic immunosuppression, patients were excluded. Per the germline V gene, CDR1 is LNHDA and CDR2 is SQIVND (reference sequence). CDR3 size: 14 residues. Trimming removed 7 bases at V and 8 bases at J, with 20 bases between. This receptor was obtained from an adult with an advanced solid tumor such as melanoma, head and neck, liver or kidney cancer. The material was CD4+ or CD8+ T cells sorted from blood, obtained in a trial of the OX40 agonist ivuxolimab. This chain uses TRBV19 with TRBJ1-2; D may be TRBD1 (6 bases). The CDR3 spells CASIPTGRGRGYTF. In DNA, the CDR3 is TGTGCCAGTATTCCGACAGGAAGGGGCCGCGGCTACACCTTC.